This TCR beta chain was sequenced in a study of T cells in Graves' hyperthyroidism and ophthalmopathy. RNA transcripts served as the template for amplifying TCR beta CDR3 regions. HTBI primers were the set used in a first-round RT-PCR of the TCR CDR3. TCRdb re-analysed the multiplex PCR reads in MiXCR, keeping a single row per CDR3 protein. The data contain 500,000 to 650,000 distinct CDR3 sequences, 13% to 15% of them singletons. CDR3 length: 14 amino acids. Germline CDR1 reads LNHNV; CDR2 reads YYDKDF (reference sequence). The germline V and J ends were trimmed by 0 bases and 1 base, with 7 bases remaining between them. In this sample, this clonotype turned up many times.

The source material was blood. The TCR comes from a woman in her forties or fifties with Graves' ophthalmopathy. The chain uses TRBV15 and TRBJ2-7, with unresolved D. For the CDR3, the DNA is TGTGCCACCAGCAGAGACCCCCTTTCCTACGAGCAGTACTTC. Translating gives CATSRDPLSYEQYF.